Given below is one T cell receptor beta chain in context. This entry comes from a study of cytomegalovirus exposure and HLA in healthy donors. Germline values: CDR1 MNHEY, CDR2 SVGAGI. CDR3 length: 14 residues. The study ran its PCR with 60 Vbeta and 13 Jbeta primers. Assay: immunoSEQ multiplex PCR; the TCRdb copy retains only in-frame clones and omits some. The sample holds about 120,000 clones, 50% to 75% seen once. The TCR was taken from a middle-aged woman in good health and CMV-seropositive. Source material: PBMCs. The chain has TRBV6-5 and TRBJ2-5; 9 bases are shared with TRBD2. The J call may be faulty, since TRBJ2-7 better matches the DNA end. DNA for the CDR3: TGTGCCAGCCGCTTAGCGGGAGATACCTACGAGCAGTACTTC. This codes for CASRLAGDTYEQYF.